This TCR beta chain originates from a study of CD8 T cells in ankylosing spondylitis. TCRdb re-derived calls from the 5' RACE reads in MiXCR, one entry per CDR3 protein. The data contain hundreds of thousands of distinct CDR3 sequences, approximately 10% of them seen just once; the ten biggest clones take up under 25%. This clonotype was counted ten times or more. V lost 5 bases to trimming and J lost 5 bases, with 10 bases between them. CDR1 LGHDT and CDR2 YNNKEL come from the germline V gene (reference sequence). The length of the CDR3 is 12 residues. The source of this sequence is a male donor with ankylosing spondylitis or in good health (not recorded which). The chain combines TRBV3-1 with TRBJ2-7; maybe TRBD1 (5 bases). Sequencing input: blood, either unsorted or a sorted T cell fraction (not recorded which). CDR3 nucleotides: TGTGCCAGCAGCTTTTACAGGCACGAGCAGTACTTC. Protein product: CASSFYRHEQYF.